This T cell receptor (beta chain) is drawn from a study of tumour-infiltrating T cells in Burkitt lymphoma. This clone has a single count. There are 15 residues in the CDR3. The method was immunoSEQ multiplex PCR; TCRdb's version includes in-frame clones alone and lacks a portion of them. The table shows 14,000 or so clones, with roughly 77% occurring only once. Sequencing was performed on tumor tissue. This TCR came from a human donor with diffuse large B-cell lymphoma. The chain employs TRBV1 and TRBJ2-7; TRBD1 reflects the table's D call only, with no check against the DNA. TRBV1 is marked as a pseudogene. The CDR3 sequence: CTSSQPWDSNYEQYV. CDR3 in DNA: TGCACCAGCAGCCAACCATGGGACAGTAACTACGAGCAGTACGTC.